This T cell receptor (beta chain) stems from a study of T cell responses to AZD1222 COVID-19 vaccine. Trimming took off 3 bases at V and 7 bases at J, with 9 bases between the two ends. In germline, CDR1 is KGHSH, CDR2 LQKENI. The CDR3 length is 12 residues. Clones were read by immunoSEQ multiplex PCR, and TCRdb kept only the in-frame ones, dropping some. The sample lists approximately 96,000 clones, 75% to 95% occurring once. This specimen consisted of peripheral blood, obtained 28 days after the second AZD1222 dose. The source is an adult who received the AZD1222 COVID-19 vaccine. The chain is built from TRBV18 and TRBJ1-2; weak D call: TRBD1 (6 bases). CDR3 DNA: TGTGCCAGCTCACCGACAGGTCCTGGCTACACCTTC. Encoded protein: CASSPTGPGYTF.